The 11 T cell receptor beta chains in this list originate from one sample, sequenced in a study of beta chain features in type 1 diabetes. Findings of the study overall: Researchers report that Type 1 diabetes patients had moderately but significantly shorter TCRB CDR3s across all four CD4+ subsets.

Their cognate antigens are unknown. The sequenced template was cDNA made from the entire isolated RNA. Some clones are missing from TCRdb's copy, which holds only in-frame ones; the method was immunoSEQ multiplex PCR. The table includes about 170,000 clones, approximately 7.8% detected once. Sequencing was carried out using central memory CD4+ T cells from blood. The receptors stem from a middle-aged woman with type 1 diabetes.

In this sample, this clone turned up a few times. The genes are TRBV20-1 and TRBJ2-1; TRBD2 might be the D (6 bases). CDR3 length equals 11 residues. CDR1 DFQATT and CDR2 SNEGSKA come from the germline V gene (reference sequence). The germline V and J ends were trimmed by 7 bases and 8 bases, with 12 bases remaining between them. CDR3 sequence (DNA): TGCAGTGGCGATTGGGGGGATGAGCAGTTCTTC. It codes for CSGDWGDEQFF.

This clone was counted between two and nine times. The CDR3 DNA follows: TGTGCCACCAGCACCGGACAGGGAGGTGAAAAACTGTTTTTT. Amino acid sequence: CATSTGQGGEKLFF. The chain couples TRBV15 to TRBJ1-4; 8 bases fit TRBD1. With 4 bases clipped from V and 7 bases from J, the junction kept 5 bases outside the gene matches. The CDR3 covers 14 residues. CDR1 is LNHNV, CDR2 YYDKDF, per germline (reference sequence).

This clone came up a few times. The CDR3 sequence: CASSLEREGRDTQYF. CDR3 DNA: TGCGCCAGCAGCTTGGAGCGGGAGGGGCGAGATACGCAGTATTTT. This chain joins TRBV5-1 and TRBJ2-3, with 10 bases aligning to TRBD2. V lost 0 bases to trimming and J lost 5 bases; unmatched junction nucleotides: 3. Germline CDR1 is SGHRS and CDR2 is YFSETQ. This CDR3 spans 15 amino acids.

The chain employs TRBV4-3 and TRBJ2-7; D remains ambiguous. Germline CDR1 LGHNA, CDR2 YSLEER. The V gene lost 0 bases and the J gene lost 0 bases, with 9 bases spanning the gap. The CDR3 spans 15 residues. This CDR3 is CASSQELASSYEQYF. For the CDR3, the DNA is TGCGCCAGCAGCCAAGAGTTGGCCAGCTCCTACGAGCAGTACTTC.

This clone was recorded a few times. This rearrangement joins TRBV6-5 to TRBJ2-5, with D perhaps matching TRBD2 (6 bases). The CDR3 runs 13 residues. V lost 5 bases and J lost 5, with 12 bases in between. Germline CDR1 reads MNHEY; CDR2 reads SVGAGI. The DNA for the CDR3 is TGTGCCAGCAGTGTTGCGGGATACGAGACCCAGTACTTC. Its protein is CASSVAGYETQYF.

This clone was counted only a few times. The J gene is TRBJ2-5, the V gene TRBV14, with 9 bases aligning to TRBD1. Germline V gene sequence: CDR1 SGHDN, CDR2 FVKESK. The CDR3 sequence is 15 residues long. V dropped 3 bases and J dropped 4; count of bases not matched to a gene: 6. DNA for the CDR3: TGTGCCAGCAGCCAGGCCGGGACAGGGATAGAGACCCAGTACTTC. Amino acids: CASSQAGTGIETQYF.

The chain joins TRBV28 to TRBJ1-1, with D hard to call. The CDR3 sequence is 16 residues long. Trimming took off 1 base at V and 1 base at J, with 13 bases between the two ends. Germline CDR1 MDHEN, CDR2 SYDVKM. The CDR3 nucleotides read TGTGCCAGCAGTTTATCCCCGGGGTGGAAGAACACTGAAGCTTTCTTT. Its protein product is CASSLSPGWKNTEAFF.

This clone came up a few times. J is TRBJ2-1 and V is TRBV19, with a possible D match to TRBD1 (5 bases). Germline CDR1 is LNHDA and CDR2 is SQIVND (reference sequence). CDR3 length: 13 amino acids. V dropped 4 bases and J dropped 4 bases, with 8 bases sitting between them. The CDR3, as DNA: TGTGCCAGTAGTACTCAGGGTTACAATGAGCAGTTCTTC. Residues: CASSTQGYNEQFF.

The table lists this clone with a few counts. V is TRBV18 and J is TRBJ2-7, with D perhaps TRBD2 (6 bases). Germline assignment: CDR1 KGHSH and CDR2 LQKENI. The ends were cut back, 4 bases at V and 0 bases at J, with 10 bases in the middle. The CDR3 covers 14 residues. CDR3 in DNA: TGTGCCAGCTCACAGGAGGGCCTCTCCTACGAGCAGTACTTC. It specifies CASSQEGLSYEQYF.

A few counts support this clone. V usage is TRBV6-1 and J usage is TRBJ2-7; D possibly corresponds to TRBD2 (6 bases). This CDR3 contains 13 residues. Germline loops: CDR1 MNHNS, CDR2 SASEGT. The V end was cut by 1 base, the J end by 7 bases, with 11 bases between. As DNA, the CDR3 is TGTGCCAGCAGTGAAGGCGGGGACTGGGAGCAGTACTTC. Protein sequence: CASSEGGDWEQYF.

CDR3 sequence: CASSLVAGALGTQYF. The DNA of the CDR3 is TGTGCCAGCAGCTTAGTCGCGGGGGCCCTAGGTACGCAGTATTTT. The chain recombines TRBV11-2 with TRBJ2-3, with a possible D match to TRBD2 (7 bases). Trimming cost V 1 base and J 8 bases, with 16 bases left between them. The CDR3 has 15 amino acids. Germline loops: CDR1 SGHAT, CDR2 FQNNGV.